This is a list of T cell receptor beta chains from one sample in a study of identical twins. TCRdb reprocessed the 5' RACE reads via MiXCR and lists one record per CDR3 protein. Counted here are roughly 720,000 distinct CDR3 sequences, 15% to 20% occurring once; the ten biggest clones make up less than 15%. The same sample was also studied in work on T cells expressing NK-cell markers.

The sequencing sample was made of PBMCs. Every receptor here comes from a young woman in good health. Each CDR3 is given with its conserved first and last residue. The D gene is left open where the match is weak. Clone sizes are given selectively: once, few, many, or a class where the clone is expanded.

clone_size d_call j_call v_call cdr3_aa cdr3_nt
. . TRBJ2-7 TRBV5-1 CASSLGLVGYEQYF TGCGCCAGCAGCTTGGGTCTAGTTGGGTACGAGCAGTACTTC
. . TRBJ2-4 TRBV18 CASSPFSGTKNIQYF TGTGCCAGCTCACCATTTTCCGGGACCAAAAACATTCAGTACTTC
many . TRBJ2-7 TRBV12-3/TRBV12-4 CASTLQGYEQYF TGTGCCAGCACCTTGCAGGGCTACGAGCAGTACTTC
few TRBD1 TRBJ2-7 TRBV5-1 CASSTRTGKYEQYF TGCGCCAGCAGCACGCGGACAGGGAAGTACGAGCAGTACTTC
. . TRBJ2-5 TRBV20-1 CSAPKDGYGGETQYF TGCAGTGCTCCCAAGGACGGCTATGGGGGAGAGACCCAGTACTTC
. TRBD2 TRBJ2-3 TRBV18 CASSPPLAGGTDTQYF TGTGCCAGCTCACCACCACTAGCGGGGGGCACAGATACGCAGTATTTT
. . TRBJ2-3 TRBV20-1 CSASITDTQYF TGCAGTGCTAGCATCACAGATACGCAGTATTTT
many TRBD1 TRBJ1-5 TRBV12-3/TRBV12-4 CASSPTGQHQPQHF TGTGCCAGCAGTCCGACAGGGCAACATCAGCCCCAGCATTTT
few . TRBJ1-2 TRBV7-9 CASSRGINYGYTF TGTGCCAGCAGCCGAGGGATTAACTATGGCTACACCTTC
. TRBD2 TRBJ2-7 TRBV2 CASSDASGTAYEQYF TGTGCCAGCAGTGATGCTAGCGGGACTGCCTACGAGCAGTACTTC
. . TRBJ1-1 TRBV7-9 CASSLASYAEAFF TGTGCCAGCAGCTTAGCGAGTTACGCTGAAGCTTTCTTT
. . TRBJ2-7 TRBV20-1 CSARGGVGEQYF TGCAGTGCTAGAGGTGGAGTGGGCGAGCAGTACTTC
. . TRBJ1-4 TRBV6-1 CASSAIGTTNEKLFF TGTGCCAGCAGTGCGATCGGGACAACAAATGAAAAACTGTTTTTT
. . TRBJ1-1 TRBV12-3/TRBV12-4 CASSFQRIGGTEAFF TGTGCCAGCAGTTTTCAAAGGATCGGAGGCACTGAAGCTTTCTTT
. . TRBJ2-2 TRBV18 CASSSITGTANTGELFF TGTGCCAGCTCATCCATTACCGGGACCGCGAACACCGGGGAGCTGTTTTTT
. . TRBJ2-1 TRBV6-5 CASRPGLSSYNEQFF TGTGCCAGCAGGCCGGGCCTGAGCTCCTACAATGAGCAGTTCTTC
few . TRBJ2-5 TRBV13 CASSWLGKETQYF TGTGCCAGCAGTTGGCTTGGAAAAGAGACCCAGTACTTC
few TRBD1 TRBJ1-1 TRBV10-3 CAIGDRRNTEAFF TGTGCCATCGGGGACAGGAGGAACACTGAAGCTTTCTTT
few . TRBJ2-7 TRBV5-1 CASSRDNSYEQYF TGCGCCAGCAGCCGAGACAACTCCTACGAGCAGTACTTC
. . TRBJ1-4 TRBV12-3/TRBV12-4 CASTASRNEKLFF TGTGCCAGCACTGCCTCTCGGAATGAAAAACTGTTTTTT
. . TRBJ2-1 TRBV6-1 CASSEASYNEQFF TGTGCCAGCAGTGAGGCTAGTTACAATGAGCAGTTCTTC
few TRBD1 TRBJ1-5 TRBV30 CAWQRQGNQPQHF TGTGCCTGGCAGCGACAGGGGAATCAGCCCCAGCATTTT
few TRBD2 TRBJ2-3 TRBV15 CATSRGGLAGADTQYF TGTGCCACCAGCAGGGGGGGACTAGCGGGAGCAGATACGCAGTATTTT
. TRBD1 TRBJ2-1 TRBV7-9 CASSLRGQTYNEQFF TGTGCCAGCAGCTTAAGGGGACAGACTTACAATGAGCAGTTCTTC
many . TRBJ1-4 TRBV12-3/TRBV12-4 CASTATNEKLFF TGTGCCAGCACGGCAACTAATGAAAAACTGTTTTTT
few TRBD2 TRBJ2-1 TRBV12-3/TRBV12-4 CASSPLTGGYNEQFF TGTGCCAGCAGTCCTCTAACGGGGGGGTACAATGAGCAGTTCTTC
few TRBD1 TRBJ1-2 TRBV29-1 CSVRTGDSYGYTF TGCAGCGTAAGGACAGGGGATAGCTATGGCTACACCTTC
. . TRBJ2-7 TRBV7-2 CASSLGVADEQYF TGTGCCAGCAGCTTAGGGGTAGCGGACGAGCAGTACTTC
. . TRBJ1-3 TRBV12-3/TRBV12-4 CASETGNTIYF TGTGCTAGCGAGACTGGAAACACCATATATTTT
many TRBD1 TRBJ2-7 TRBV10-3 CAISEYGTGKPEQYF TGTGCCATCAGTGAGTATGGGACAGGGAAACCCGAGCAGTACTTC
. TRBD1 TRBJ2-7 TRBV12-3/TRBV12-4 CASSFASRDRTYEQYF TGTGCCAGCAGTTTCGCCTCCCGGGACAGAACCTACGAGCAGTACTTC
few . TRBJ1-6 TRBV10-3 CAIRERVDSPLHF TGTGCCATCAGGGAAAGGGTAGATTCACCCCTCCACTTT
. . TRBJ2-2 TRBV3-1 CASTGSTGELFF TGTGCCAGCACCGGGAGCACCGGGGAGCTGTTTTTT
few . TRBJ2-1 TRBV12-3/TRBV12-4 CASSRTPGPQSEQFF TGTGCCAGCAGTCGGACCCCGGGACCCCAGAGTGAGCAGTTCTTC
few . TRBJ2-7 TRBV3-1 CASSQLPDRPYEQYF TGTGCCAGCAGCCAACTACCCGACAGGCCCTACGAGCAGTACTTC
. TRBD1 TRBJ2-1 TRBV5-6 CASSLGTTGAEQFF TGTGCCAGCAGCTTAGGGACGACAGGGGCTGAGCAGTTCTTC
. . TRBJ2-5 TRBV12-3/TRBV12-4 CASRFGLANQETQYF TGTGCCAGCAGATTCGGGCTGGCGAACCAAGAGACCCAGTACTTC
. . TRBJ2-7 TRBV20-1 CSVQAYEQYF TGCAGTGTTCAGGCTTACGAGCAGTACTTC
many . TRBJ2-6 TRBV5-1 CASSSVYSGANVLTF TGCGCCAGCAGCAGCGTATATTCTGGGGCCAACGTCCTGACTTTC
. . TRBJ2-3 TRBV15 CATRGGYTQYF TGTGCCACCAGAGGTGGCTATACGCAGTATTTT
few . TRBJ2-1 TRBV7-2 CASSFAGRWYNEQFF TGTGCCAGCAGCTTTGCAGGACGGTGGTACAATGAGCAGTTCTTC
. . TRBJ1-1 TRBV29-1 CSVVGFRREGTNTEAFF TGCAGCGTTGTCGGGTTTAGGAGGGAGGGAACTAACACTGAAGCTTTCTTT
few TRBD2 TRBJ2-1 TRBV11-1 CASSSFPGLAGNYNEQFF TGTGCCAGCAGCTCATTCCCGGGACTAGCGGGGAACTACAATGAGCAGTTCTTC
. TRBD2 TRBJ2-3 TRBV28 CASSSSSGTSTDTQYF TGTGCCAGCAGTTCTTCTAGCGGGACTAGCACAGATACGCAGTATTTT
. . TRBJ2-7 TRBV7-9 CASSLVDSNSYEQYF TGTGCCAGCAGCTTAGTTGACAGCAACTCCTACGAGCAGTACTTC
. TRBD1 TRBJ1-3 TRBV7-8 CASTSGQAGSGNTIYF TGTGCCAGCACCTCTGGACAGGCTGGCTCTGGAAACACCATATATTTT
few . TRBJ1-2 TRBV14 CASSQETTGGYTF TGTGCCAGCAGCCAAGAAACGACGGGTGGCTACACCTTC